This T cell receptor beta chain was recovered during a study of OX40 agonist ivuxolimab in advanced cancers. Cycle 7 day 1, cycle 4 day 1, and baseline were the timepoints at which blood was sampled. Concerning this clone: Its antigen is unidentified.

Regarding the study as a whole: Antigen targets of the expanded peripheral T cells went undetermined. At doses 0.1 to 3.0 mg/kg, CD4+ and CD8+ clones expanded. Low normalized clonal expansion also occurred in some nonresponding patients.

TCRdb's table, derived via immunoSEQ multiplex PCR, lists solely in-frame clones and lacks some. The top ten hold about 7% of the sample, which has about 83,000 clones, less than 85% seen once. Sequencing was performed on CD4+ or CD8+ T cells sorted from blood, taken in a trial of the OX40 agonist ivuxolimab. This TCR derives from an adult with an advanced solid tumor such as melanoma, head and neck, liver or kidney cancer.

The CDR3 nucleotides are TGTGCCTGGAGTGTTCCGGACAGGGATAACTATGGCTACACCTTC. Translating it yields CAWSVPDRDNYGYTF. The genes are TRBV30 and TRBJ1-2, with 8 bases fitting TRBD1. This CDR3 has 15 amino acids. V lost 0 bases to trimming and J lost 1 base; unmatched junction nucleotides: 4. Germline V lookup: CDR1 GTSNPN, CDR2 SVGIG (reference sequence).